A single sample gave rise to the 19 T cell receptor beta chains below, sequenced in a study of T cells in Graves' hyperthyroidism and ophthalmopathy. Authors of the study amplified TCR beta CDR3 regions from RNA transcripts. In the first-round RT-PCR of the TCR CDR3, the HTBI primer set was used. TCRdb analysed the multiplex PCR reads with MiXCR anew, one entry per CDR3 protein. The top ten clones hold roughly a fifth of a sample with around 400,000 distinct CDR3 sequences, roughly 15% of them seen once. The sample was blood. These receptors all come from a woman in her sixties or seventies with Graves' ophthalmopathy.

V is TRBV28 and J is TRBJ2-7; possibly TRBD1 or TRBD2 for D (7 bases each). The CDR3 runs to 14 residues. With 3 bases removed from V and 3 bases from J, the gap between germline ends came to 12 bases. CDR1 is MDHEN, CDR2 SYDVKM, per germline. CDR3 bases: TGTGCCAGCAGTTTTGGGAGGGGGCGCTACGAGCAGTACTTC. This gives the protein CASSFGRGRYEQYF.

This clonotype was counted ten times or more. The rearrangement uses TRBV28 and TRBJ1-1; D ambiguous. Trimming removed 1 base at V and 6 bases at J, with 15 bases between. Germline CDR1 and CDR2: MDHEN and SYDVKM. This CDR3 comprises 15 residues. The DNA for the CDR3 is TGTGCCAGCAGTTTATCGGGTCAGATGAATGCTGAAGCTTTCTTT. Translated, it gives CASSLSGQMNAEAFF. Drawing the rest from reference TRBV28 and TRBJ1-1, the complete variable domain is DVKVTQSSRYLVKRTGEKVFLECVQDMDHENMFWYRQDPGLGLRLIYFSYDVKMKEKGDIPEGYSVSREKKERFSLILESASTNQTSMYLCASSLSGQMNAEAFFGQGTRLTVV.

This clonotype was counted at least ten times. V usage is TRBV14 and J usage is TRBJ1-4; D unclear. Trimming pared 4 bases from V and 0 bases from J, leaving 9 bases between. CDR3 size: 15 residues. CDR1 is SGHDN and CDR2 is FVKESK in the germline V gene. The CDR3 bases are TGTGCCAGCAGCCCCCCAGGAGCAACTAATGAAAAACTGTTTTTT. Translation gives CASSPPGATNEKLFF.

The rearrangement joins TRBV3-1 to TRBJ2-1; D gene ambiguous. The germline V and J ends were trimmed by 0 bases and 6 bases, with 15 bases remaining between them. This CDR3 is built from 16 residues. The V gene's germline CDR1 is LGHDT and CDR2 YNNKEL (reference sequence). The CDR3 protein is CASSQELGPQINEQFF. The CDR3 DNA sequence: TGTGCCAGCAGCCAAGAACTGGGCCCTCAAATCAATGAGCAGTTCTTC.

This clonotype was counted a few times. This chain links TRBV7-9 with TRBJ2-5; D possibly matches TRBD1 or TRBD2 (5 bases each). CDR1 and CDR2 from the germline V gene are SEHNR and FQNEAQ (reference sequence). V gave up 5 bases and J gave up 12 bases, with 16 bases separating them. CDR3 length: 12 amino acids. The CDR3 loop reads CASSPEQGPEYF. CDR3 nucleotide sequence: TGTGCCAGCAGCCCCGAGCAGGGACCGGAGTACTTC.

Ten or more counts support this clonotype. The chain recombines TRBV20-1 with TRBJ1-6, with a weak D call TRBD1 (6 bases). Germline-derived CDR1 and CDR2 are DFQATT and SNEGSKA (reference sequence). The ends were cut back, 6 bases at V and 6 bases at J, with 15 bases in the middle. This CDR3 contains 14 residues. The CDR3 loop is CSATRGGRNSPLHF. The CDR3 DNA sequence: TGCAGTGCAACAAGGGGGGGCCGTAATTCACCCCTCCACTTT.

This clonotype was detected many times. The genes are TRBV20-1 and TRBJ2-3; 12 positions agree with TRBD2. The CDR3 has 15 residues. Germline V lookup: CDR1 DFQATT, CDR2 SNEGSKA (reference sequence). V gave up 3 bases and J gave up 2 bases; unmatched junction bases: 3. This CDR3 is CSARTSGGPTDTQYF. CDR3 DNA: TGCAGTGCTAGGACTAGCGGGGGCCCCACAGATACGCAGTATTTT.

This clonotype was observed many times. V usage is TRBV4-1 and J usage is TRBJ2-1; TRBD2 aligns across 10 bases. The junction had 1 base not matched to a gene; V was cut back by 4 bases and J by 1 base. The germline CDR1 and CDR2 sequences are MGHRA and YSYEKL. CDR3 length: 15 residues. The CDR3 spells CASSPGLASYNEQFF. The CDR3 DNA reads TGCGCCAGCAGCCCGGGACTAGCGTCCTACAATGAGCAGTTCTTC.

This clonotype was counted ten times or more. The chain recombines TRBV5-6 with TRBJ2-1, with 7 bases that match TRBD2. With V trimmed by 4 bases and J by 4 bases, 2 bases remained unmatched. There are 13 residues in the CDR3. Germline values: CDR1 SGHDT, CDR2 YYEEEE. The CDR3 bases are TGTGCCAGCAGCCCGGGACTATACAATGAGCAGTTCTTC. Protein sequence: CASSPGLYNEQFF.

This clonotype turned up a few times. The chain's CDR3 is CASSLGIAGGYNEQFF. The CDR3 DNA is TGTGCCAGCAGCTTGGGGATAGCGGGGGGATACAATGAGCAGTTCTTC. V gene TRBV5-8 combines with J gene TRBJ2-1; the match to TRBD2 covers 10 bases. The germline V gene has CDR1 SGHTS and CDR2 YDEGEE. The CDR3 has 16 amino acids. V lost 0 bases and J lost 4; bases outside the gene matches: 4.

This clonotype was detected many times. The V and J genes are TRBV30 and TRBJ2-7; D remains ambiguous. Trimming stripped 2 bases from V and 4 bases from J, with 12 bases between. Germline CDR1 is GTSNPN and CDR2 is SVGIG (reference sequence). The CDR3 sequence is 13 residues long. CDR3 in DNA: TGTGCCTGGAGTTCGGGTGACTTTTACGAGCAGTACTTC. Translated: CAWSSGDFYEQYF.

The V call is TRBV2, the J call TRBJ1-5, with TRBD1 as a possible D gene (6 bases). From germline, CDR1 is SNHLY and CDR2 FYNNEI. The germline V and J ends were trimmed by 2 bases and 2 bases, with 13 bases remaining between them. CDR3 length equals 16 residues. The CDR3 here is CASSEQGILGNQPQHF. The CDR3 nucleotides are TGTGCCAGCAGTGAACAGGGGATTCTCGGCAATCAGCCCCAGCATTTT.

This clonotype was counted ten times or more. The J gene is TRBJ1-6, the V gene TRBV28, with D perhaps TRBD1 (5 bases). This CDR3 comprises 14 residues. Deletions cut 7 bases from V and 8 bases from J, with 15 bases between. Germline loops: CDR1 MDHEN, CDR2 SYDVKM. CDR3 sequence: CASNSGTRDSPLHF. CDR3 in DNA: TGTGCCAGCAATTCCGGGACTCGGGATTCACCCCTCCACTTT. The whole variable domain, filled in from reference TRBV28 and TRBJ1-6, reads DVKVTQSSRYLVKRTGEKVFLECVQDMDHENMFWYRQDPGLGLRLIYFSYDVKMKEKGDIPEGYSVSREKKERFSLILESASTNQTSMYLCASNSGTRDSPLHFGNGTRLTVT.

This clonotype was recorded at least ten times. The J gene is TRBJ1-5, the V gene TRBV12-5, with unresolved D. Germline assignment: CDR1 LGHNT and CDR2 FRNRAP. The ends were cut back, 5 bases at V and 1 base at J, with 6 bases in the middle. The CDR3 consists of 13 residues. The chain's CDR3 is CASGTDSNQPQHF. CDR3 nucleotides: TGTGCTAGTGGTACGGACAGCAATCAGCCCCAGCATTTT.

Many counts were recorded for this clonotype. The chain employs TRBV30 and TRBJ1-1; tentatively, D is TRBD1 (6 bases). The V end lost 7 bases, the J end lost 1 base, and 16 bases lay between the germline ends. Germline V CDR1 and CDR2: GTSNPN, SVGIG (reference sequence). The CDR3 is made up of 14 amino acids. CDR3 in amino acids: CAFSRTASNTEAFF. CDR3 nucleotide sequence: TGTGCCTTTTCTAGGACAGCATCGAACACTGAAGCTTTCTTT.

The chain joins TRBV25-1 to TRBJ2-3; 8 nucleotides agree with TRBD2. The germline V gene encodes CDR1 MGHDK and CDR2 SYGVNS. CDR3 size: 16 residues. With 5 bases clipped from V and 4 bases from J, the junction kept 11 bases outside the gene matches. Here the CDR3 reads CASSSNGGGRPDTQYF. CDR3 bases: TGTGCCAGCAGTTCCAATGGCGGCGGGAGGCCAGATACGCAGTATTTT.

This clonotype was counted at least ten times. The V and J genes are TRBV6-1 and TRBJ2-2; D ambiguous. The CDR3 length is 15 residues. CDR1 MNHNS and CDR2 SASEGT come from the germline V gene. Trimming removed 7 bases at V and 4 bases at J, with 16 bases between. DNA for the CDR3: TGTGCCAGCATTTTCGACTCCTCCGGCACCGGGGAGCTGTTTTTT. The encoded protein is CASIFDSSGTGELFF.

This clonotype was detected only a few times. The chain has TRBV6-2 or TRBV6-3 and TRBJ2-2; 10 nucleotides align to TRBD2. From germline, CDR1 is MNHEY and CDR2 SVGEGT. V dropped 4 bases and J dropped 7; count of bases not matched to a gene: 6. The CDR3 runs to 15 residues. CDR3 amino acids: CASSSAGGTIGELFF. CDR3 nucleotides: TGTGCCAGCAGTTCAGCGGGAGGGACAATCGGGGAGCTGTTTTTT.

This clonotype appeared a few times. The chain uses TRBV6-5 and TRBJ2-3, with 11 bases fitting TRBD2. Losses at the gene ends were 6 bases for V and 6 bases for J; bases not matched to a gene: 14. Germline lookup yields CDR1 MNHEY and CDR2 SVGAGI. The CDR3 is 17 residues long. CDR3 amino acids: CASSLSTSGETGDTQYF. Here the CDR3 DNA reads TGTGCCAGCAGCTTATCGACTAGCGGGGAGACGGGGGATACGCAGTATTTT.